This entry features one T cell receptor beta chain sequence. The antigen remains unidentified. The assay was immunoSEQ multiplex PCR, and TCRdb's table has in-frame clones only and misses some. Among under 14,000 clones listed, 70% to 85% were seen once. Before the COVID-19 pandemic, during about 2010-2018, CD4+ T cells were taken from unexposed donors. After nine to ten days of culture, CD4+ T cells were isolated. This sample is drawn from a study of CD4 T cells in relation to SARS-CoV-2 and coronaviruses. Notes on the study in general: Pre-pandemic and post-infection samples never came from the same donor.

The germline V gene encodes CDR1 MGHRA and CDR2 YSYEKL. The V gene lost 8 bases and the J gene lost 5 bases, with 12 bases spanning the gap. There are 13 residues in the CDR3. The sequence was collected from a human donor in good health. Sequencing was carried out using CD4+ T cells from PBMCs, cultured in vitro. The V call is TRBV4-1, the J call TRBJ2-2, with D unclear. CDR3 bases: TGCGCCAGCGCCGGGTTCTGGACCGGGGAGCTGTTTTTT. This encodes CASAGFWTGELFF.